A selection of T cell receptor beta chains follows, all from one sample in a study of T cell responses to AZD1222 COVID-19 vaccine. Repertoires were generated with immunoSEQ multiplex PCR, while TCRdb's copy carries only in-frame clones and drops some. The top ten hold roughly 4.3% of the sample, which has some 130,000 clones, 84% seen once. This specimen consisted of peripheral blood, obtained on day 0 of AZD1222 vaccination. The source of these receptors is an adult in good health. The conserved cysteine and the conserved F or W are not part of the CDR3 here. A D gene is named only where the DNA matches it firmly.

d_gene | j_gene | v_gene | CDR3aa
. | TRBJ1-6 | TRBV21-1 | ASSKGGVGNSPLH
TRBD1 | TRBJ2-3 | TRBV28 | ASTRGQGRGTDTQY
. | TRBJ2-7 | TRBV28 | ASSQPPEPLTYEQY
. | TRBJ1-2 | TRBV28 | ASSKPRDLVRYT
. | TRBJ2-4 | TRBV12-3/TRBV12-4 | ASSYAEKNIQY
. | TRBJ1-1 | TRBV5-4 | ASSVSLGGGDTEAF
TRBD1 | TRBJ2-3 | TRBV6-5 | ASSYGDRGEDTQY
TRBD2 | TRBJ2-1 | TRBV19 | ASSTIAGGPPYNEQF
TRBD2 | TRBJ2-3 | TRBV5-6 | ASSPIRRRESTDTQY
TRBD1 | TRBJ1-4 | TRBV28 | ASSRDRLVREKLF
TRBD2 | TRBJ2-3 | TRBV7-9 | ASSLGLAGVTDTQY
. | TRBJ1-5 | TRBV5-5 | ASSLSSNQPQH
TRBD1 | TRBJ1-3 | TRBV7-9 | ASSLVRQGRELSGNTIY
. | TRBJ1-5 | TRBV3-1/TRBV3-2 | ASSQDTIQPQH
TRBD1 | TRBJ2-7 | TRBV19 | ASGTGKPSPYEQY
TRBD1 | TRBJ1-2 | TRBV28 | ASSSNHRGNYGYT
. | TRBJ1-4 | TRBV5-1 | ASSLGSGANEKLF
TRBD1 | TRBJ1-1 | TRBV30 | AWSRWGAGTAHEAF
TRBD1 | TRBJ1-1 | TRBV2 | ASRDRAGPTEAF
TRBD2 | TRBJ2-7 | TRBV28 | ATLWGGRSSYEQY
. | TRBJ1-2 | TRBV6-5 | ASSRAVTYGYT
. | TRBJ1-1 | TRBV5-1 | ASSLEGNEAF
. | TRBJ2-7 | TRBV3-1/TRBV3-2 | ASSQVGQNEQY
TRBD1 | TRBJ2-1 | TRBV24-1 | ATSDPAPTGSSYNEQF
. | TRBJ2-1 | TRBV6-5 | ASSLQVVNYNEQF
. | TRBJ1-2 | TRBV11-2 | ASRPQGRSYGYT
TRBD1 | TRBJ2-5 | TRBV28 | ASSPTGTGGETQY
TRBD1 | TRBJ1-1 | TRBV28 | ASSLLGGQGAFMNTEAF
. | TRBJ1-2 | TRBV25-1 | ASSELNSYGYT
. | TRBJ1-6 | TRBV2 | ASSEKGFNSPLH
. | TRBJ1-5 | TRBV5-5 | ASSPGRIGNQPQH
. | TRBJ1-2 | TRBV7-2 | ASSPDKDGYT
. | TRBJ2-2 | TRBV7-7 | ASSLVGGDHTGELF
. | TRBJ1-6 | TRBV25-1 | ASREDAKNSPLH
. | TRBJ2-5 | TRBV11-3 | ASSHDFQETQY
. | TRBJ1-5 | TRBV6-5 | ASRTDSLQGPQH
TRBD1 | TRBJ1-4 | TRBV30 | AWTLGQGFEKLF
. | TRBJ1-2 | TRBV6-1 | ASSESGRAPGHLYGYT
. | TRBJ1-1 | TRBV2 | VTRAAQNTEAF
TRBD1 | TRBJ1-5 | TRBV28 | ASSLFTPGQALYSNQPQH
TRBD1 | TRBJ2-1 | TRBV10-2 | ASSETGTASYNEQF
. | TRBJ1-1 | TRBV19 | ASSPRDMNTEAF
TRBD1 | TRBJ1-5 | TRBV28 | ASSLAPGRGLSNQPQH
. | TRBJ1-5 | TRBV6-6 | ASSPRGGVNQPQH
. | TRBJ2-7 | TRBV18 | ASSPLTVYEQY
. | TRBJ1-1 | TRBV27 | ASSLEWRGPEAF
TRBD1 | TRBJ2-1 | TRBV18 | ASQARGQGTHNEQF
. | TRBJ1-5 | TRBV4-1 | ASSQVLGNQPQH
TRBD1 | TRBJ2-7 | TRBV6-5 | ASRGRTGAYEQY
TRBD1 | TRBJ2-1 | TRBV6-6 | ASSRPGQANNEQF
TRBD1 | TRBJ1-2 | TRBV19 | ASSTRTGNYGYT
. | TRBJ1-1 | TRBV5-1 | ASSLAMTSPNTEAF
TRBD1 | TRBJ1-3 | TRBV5-1 | ASSATGSSSGNTIY